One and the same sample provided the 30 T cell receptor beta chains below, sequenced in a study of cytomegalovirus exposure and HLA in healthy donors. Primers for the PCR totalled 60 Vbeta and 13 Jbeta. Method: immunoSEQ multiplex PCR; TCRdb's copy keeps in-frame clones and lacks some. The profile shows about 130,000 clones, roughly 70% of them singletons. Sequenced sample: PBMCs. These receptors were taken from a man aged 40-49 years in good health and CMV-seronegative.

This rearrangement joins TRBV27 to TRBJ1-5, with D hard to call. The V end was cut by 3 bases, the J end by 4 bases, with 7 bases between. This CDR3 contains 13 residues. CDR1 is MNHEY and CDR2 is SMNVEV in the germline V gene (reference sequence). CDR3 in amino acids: CASSFYGNQPQHF. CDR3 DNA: TGTGCCAGCAGTTTCTACGGGAATCAGCCCCAGCATTTT.

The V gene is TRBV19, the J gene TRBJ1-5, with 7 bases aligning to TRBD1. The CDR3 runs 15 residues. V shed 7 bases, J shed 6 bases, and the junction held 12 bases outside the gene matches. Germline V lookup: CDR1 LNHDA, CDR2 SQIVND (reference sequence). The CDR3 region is CASTVQGGSSQPQHF. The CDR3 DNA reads TGTGCCAGTACCGTGCAGGGGGGAAGCTCTCAGCCCCAGCATTTT.

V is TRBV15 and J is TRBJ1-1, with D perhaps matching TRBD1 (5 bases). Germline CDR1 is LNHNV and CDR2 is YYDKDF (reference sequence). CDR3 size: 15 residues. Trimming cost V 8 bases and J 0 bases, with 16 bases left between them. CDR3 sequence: CATSWGRTLNTEAFF. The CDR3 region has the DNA TGTGCCACCTCGTGGGGCCGCACCCTGAACACTGAAGCTTTCTTT. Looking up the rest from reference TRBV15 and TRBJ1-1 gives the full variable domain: DAMVIQNPRYQVTQFGKPVTLSCSQTLNHNVMYWYQQKSSQAPKLLFHYYDKDFNNEADTPDNFQSRRPNTSFCFLDIRSPGLGDTAMYLCATSWGRTLNTEAFFGQGTRLTVV.

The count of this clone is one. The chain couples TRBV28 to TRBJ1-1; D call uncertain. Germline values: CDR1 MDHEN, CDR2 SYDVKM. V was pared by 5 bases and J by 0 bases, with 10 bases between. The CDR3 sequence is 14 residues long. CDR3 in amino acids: CASSPPEVNTEAFF. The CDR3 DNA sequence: TGTGCCAGCAGTCCCCCCGAGGTGAACACTGAAGCTTTCTTT.

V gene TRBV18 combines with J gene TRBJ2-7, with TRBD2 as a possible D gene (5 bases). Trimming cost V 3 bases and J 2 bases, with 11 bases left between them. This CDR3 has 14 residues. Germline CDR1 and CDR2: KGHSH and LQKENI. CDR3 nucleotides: TGTGCCAGCTCACCTAGTACCGGGACCTACGAGCAGTACTTC. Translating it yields CASSPSTGTYEQYF. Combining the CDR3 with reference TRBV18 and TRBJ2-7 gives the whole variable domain NAGVMQNPRHLVRRRGQEARLRCSPMKGHSHVYWYRQLPEEGLKFMVYLQKENIIDESGMPKERFSAEFPKEGPSILRIQQVVRGDSAAYFCASSPSTGTYEQYFGPGTRLTVT.

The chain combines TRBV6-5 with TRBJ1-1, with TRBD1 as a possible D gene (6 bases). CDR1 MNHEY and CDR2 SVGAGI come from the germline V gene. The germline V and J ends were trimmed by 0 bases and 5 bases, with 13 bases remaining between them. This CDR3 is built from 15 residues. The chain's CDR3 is CASSYSKQGGTEAFF. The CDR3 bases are TGTGCCAGCAGTTACTCGAAACAGGGTGGTACTGAAGCTTTCTTT.

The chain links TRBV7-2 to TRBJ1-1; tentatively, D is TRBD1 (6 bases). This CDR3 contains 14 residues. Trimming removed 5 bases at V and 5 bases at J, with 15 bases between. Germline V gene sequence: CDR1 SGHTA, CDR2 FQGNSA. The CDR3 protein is CASSPQGWGTEAFF. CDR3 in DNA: TGTGCCAGCAGCCCCCAGGGGTGGGGAACTGAAGCTTTCTTT. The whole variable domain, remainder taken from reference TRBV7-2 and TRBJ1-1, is GAGVSQSPSNKVTEKGKDVELRCDPISGHTALYWYRQSLGQGLEFLIYFQGNSAPDKSGLPSDRFSAERTGGSVSTLTIQRTQQEDSAVYLCASSPQGWGTEAFFGQGTRLTVV.

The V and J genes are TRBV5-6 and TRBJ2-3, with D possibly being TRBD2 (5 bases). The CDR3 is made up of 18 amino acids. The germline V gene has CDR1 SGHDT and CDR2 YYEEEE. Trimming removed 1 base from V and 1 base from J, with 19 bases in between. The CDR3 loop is CASSLSAGIPLRTDTQYF. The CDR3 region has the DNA TGTGCCAGCAGCTTGTCTGCGGGCATTCCCCTCCGCACAGATACGCAGTATTTT.

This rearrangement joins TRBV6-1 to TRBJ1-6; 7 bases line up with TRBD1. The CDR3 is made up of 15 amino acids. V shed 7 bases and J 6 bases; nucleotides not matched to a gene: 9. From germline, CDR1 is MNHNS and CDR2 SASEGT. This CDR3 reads CASNPTGRVNSPLHF. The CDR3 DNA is TGTGCCAGCAATCCGACAGGGCGAGTTAATTCACCCCTCCACTTT.

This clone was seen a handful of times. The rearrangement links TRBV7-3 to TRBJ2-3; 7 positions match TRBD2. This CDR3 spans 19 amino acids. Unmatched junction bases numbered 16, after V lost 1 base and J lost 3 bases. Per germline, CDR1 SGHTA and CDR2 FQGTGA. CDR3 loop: CASSLIPLGLAGETDTQYF. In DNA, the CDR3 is TGTGCCAGCAGCTTAATACCTTTAGGGCTCGCGGGGGAGACAGATACGCAGTATTTT.

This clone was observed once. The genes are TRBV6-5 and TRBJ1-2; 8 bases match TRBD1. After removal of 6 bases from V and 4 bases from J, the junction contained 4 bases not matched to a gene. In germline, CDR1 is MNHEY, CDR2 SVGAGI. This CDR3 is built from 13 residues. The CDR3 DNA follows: TGTGCCAGCAGGGACAGGGTTTCCTATGGCTACACCTTC. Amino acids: CASRDRVSYGYTF.

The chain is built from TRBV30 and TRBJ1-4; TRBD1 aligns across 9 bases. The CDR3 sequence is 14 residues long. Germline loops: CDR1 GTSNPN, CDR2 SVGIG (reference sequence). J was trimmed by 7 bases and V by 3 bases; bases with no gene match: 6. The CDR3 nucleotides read TGTGCCTGGAGACGACAGGGGGGCGGTGAAAAACTGTTTTTT. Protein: CAWRRQGGGEKLFF. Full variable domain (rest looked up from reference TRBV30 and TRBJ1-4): SQTIHQWPATLVQPVGSPLSLECTVEGTSNPNLYWYRQAAGRGLQLLFYSVGIGQISSEVPQNLSASRPQDRQFILSSKKLLLSDSGFYLCAWRRQGGGEKLFFGSGTQLSVL.

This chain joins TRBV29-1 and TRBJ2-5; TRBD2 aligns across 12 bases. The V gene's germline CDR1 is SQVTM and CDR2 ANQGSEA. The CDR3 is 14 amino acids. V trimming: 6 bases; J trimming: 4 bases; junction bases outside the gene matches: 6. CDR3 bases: TGCAGCGTGTGGACTAGCGGGAACAGAGAGACCCAGTACTTC. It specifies CSVWTSGNRETQYF.

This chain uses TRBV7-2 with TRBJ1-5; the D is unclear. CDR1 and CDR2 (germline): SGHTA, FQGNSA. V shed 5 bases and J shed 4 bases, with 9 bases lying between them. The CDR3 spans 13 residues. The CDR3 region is CASSPGWNQPQHF. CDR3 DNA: TGTGCCAGCAGCCCGGGTTGGAATCAGCCCCAGCATTTT.

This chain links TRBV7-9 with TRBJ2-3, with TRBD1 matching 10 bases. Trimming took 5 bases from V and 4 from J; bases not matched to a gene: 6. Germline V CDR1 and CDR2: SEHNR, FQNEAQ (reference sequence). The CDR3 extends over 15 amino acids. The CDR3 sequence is CASSGGQGSPDTQYF. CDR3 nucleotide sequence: TGTGCCAGCAGCGGGGGACAGGGGAGCCCAGATACGCAGTATTTT.

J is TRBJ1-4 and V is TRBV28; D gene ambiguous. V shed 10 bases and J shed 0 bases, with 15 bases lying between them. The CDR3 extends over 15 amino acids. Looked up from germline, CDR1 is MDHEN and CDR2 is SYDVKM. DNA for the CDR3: TGTGCCACTCGAGGAGGAGGCGCAACTAATGAAAAACTGTTTTTT. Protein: CATRGGGATNEKLFF.

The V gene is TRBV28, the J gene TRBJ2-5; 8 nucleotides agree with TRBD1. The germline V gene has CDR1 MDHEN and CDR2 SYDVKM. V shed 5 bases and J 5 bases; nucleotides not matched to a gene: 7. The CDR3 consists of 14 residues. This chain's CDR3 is CASSHRTGWETQYF. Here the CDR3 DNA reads TGTGCCAGCAGTCACCGGACAGGGTGGGAGACCCAGTACTTC.

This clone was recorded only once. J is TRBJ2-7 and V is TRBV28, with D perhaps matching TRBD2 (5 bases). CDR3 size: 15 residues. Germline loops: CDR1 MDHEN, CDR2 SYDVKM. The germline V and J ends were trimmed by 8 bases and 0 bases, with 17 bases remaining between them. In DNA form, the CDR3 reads TGTGCCAGCCACCGGGAAGGTTCAGGCTCCTACGAGCAGTACTTC. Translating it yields CASHREGSGSYEQYF. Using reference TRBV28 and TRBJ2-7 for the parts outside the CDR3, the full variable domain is DVKVTQSSRYLVKRTGEKVFLECVQDMDHENMFWYRQDPGLGLRLIYFSYDVKMKEKGDIPEGYSVSREKKERFSLILESASTNQTSMYLCASHREGSGSYEQYFGPGTRLTVT.

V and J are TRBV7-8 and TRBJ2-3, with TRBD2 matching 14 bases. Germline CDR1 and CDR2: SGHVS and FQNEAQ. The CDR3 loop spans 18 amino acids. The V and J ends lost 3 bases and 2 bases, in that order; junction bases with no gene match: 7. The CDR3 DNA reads TGTGCCAGCAGCTTGAAAGGGACTAGCGGGGGAGTCACAGATACGCAGTATTTT. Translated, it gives CASSLKGTSGGVTDTQYF.

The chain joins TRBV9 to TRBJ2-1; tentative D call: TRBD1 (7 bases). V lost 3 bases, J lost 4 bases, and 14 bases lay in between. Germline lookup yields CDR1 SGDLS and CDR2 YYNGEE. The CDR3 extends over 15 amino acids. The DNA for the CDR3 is TGTGCCAGCAGCGCAGGAGGGGGCGGTTACAATGAGCAGTTCTTC. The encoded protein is CASSAGGGGYNEQFF.

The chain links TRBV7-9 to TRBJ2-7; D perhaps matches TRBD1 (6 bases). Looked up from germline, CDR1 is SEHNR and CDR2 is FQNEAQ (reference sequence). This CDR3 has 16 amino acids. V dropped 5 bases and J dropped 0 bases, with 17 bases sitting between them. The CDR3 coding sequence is TGTGCCAGCAGCCGGTACGACAGGAGAAGCTCCTACGAGCAGTACTTC. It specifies CASSRYDRRSSYEQYF.

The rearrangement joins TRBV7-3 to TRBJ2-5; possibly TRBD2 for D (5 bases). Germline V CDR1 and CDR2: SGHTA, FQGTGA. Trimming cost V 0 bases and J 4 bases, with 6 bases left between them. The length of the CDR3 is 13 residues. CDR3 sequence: CASSLTGLETQYF. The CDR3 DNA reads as TGTGCCAGCAGCTTAACCGGACTAGAGACCCAGTACTTC.

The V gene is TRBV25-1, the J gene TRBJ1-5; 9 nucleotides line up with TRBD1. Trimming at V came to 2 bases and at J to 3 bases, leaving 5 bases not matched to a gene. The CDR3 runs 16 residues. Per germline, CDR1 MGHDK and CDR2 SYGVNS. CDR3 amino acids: CASSEMGQGYNQPQHF. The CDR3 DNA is TGTGCCAGCAGTGAAATGGGACAGGGTTACAATCAGCCCCAGCATTTT.

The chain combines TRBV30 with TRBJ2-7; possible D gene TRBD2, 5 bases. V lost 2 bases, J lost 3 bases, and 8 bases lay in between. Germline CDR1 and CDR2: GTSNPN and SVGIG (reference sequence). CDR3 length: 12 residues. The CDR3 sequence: CAWSQAGYEQYF. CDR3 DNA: TGTGCCTGGAGTCAGGCGGGCTACGAGCAGTACTTC.

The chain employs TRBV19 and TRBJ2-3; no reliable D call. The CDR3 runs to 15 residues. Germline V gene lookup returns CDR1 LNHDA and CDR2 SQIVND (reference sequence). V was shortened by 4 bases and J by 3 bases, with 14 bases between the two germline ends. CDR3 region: CASSTSSVGTDTQYF. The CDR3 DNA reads TGTGCCAGTAGTACCTCTAGTGTGGGTACAGATACGCAGTATTTT.

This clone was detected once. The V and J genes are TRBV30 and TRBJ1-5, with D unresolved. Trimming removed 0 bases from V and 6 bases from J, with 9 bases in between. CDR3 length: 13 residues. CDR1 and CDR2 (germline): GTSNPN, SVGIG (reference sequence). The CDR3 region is CAWSVRFGQPQHF. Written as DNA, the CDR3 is TGTGCCTGGAGTGTACGGTTCGGTCAGCCCCAGCATTTT. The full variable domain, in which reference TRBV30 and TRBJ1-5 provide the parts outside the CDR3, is SQTIHQWPATLVQPVGSPLSLECTVEGTSNPNLYWYRQAAGRGLQLLFYSVGIGQISSEVPQNLSASRPQDRQFILSSKKLLLSDSGFYLCAWSVRFGQPQHFGDGTRLSIL.

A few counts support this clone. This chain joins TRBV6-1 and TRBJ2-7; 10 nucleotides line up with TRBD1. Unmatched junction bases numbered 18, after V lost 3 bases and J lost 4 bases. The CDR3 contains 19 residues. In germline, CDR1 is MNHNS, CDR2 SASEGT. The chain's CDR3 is CASSDLRDRGGLADYEQYF. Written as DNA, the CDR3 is TGTGCCAGCAGTGACCTCCGGGACAGGGGAGGTCTTGCAGATTACGAGCAGTACTTC.

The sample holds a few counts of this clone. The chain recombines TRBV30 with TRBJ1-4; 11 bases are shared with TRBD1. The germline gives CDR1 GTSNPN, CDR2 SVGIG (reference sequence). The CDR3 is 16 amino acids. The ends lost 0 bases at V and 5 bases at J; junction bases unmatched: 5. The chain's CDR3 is CAWSVGTGGRNEKLFF. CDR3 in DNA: TGTGCCTGGAGTGTAGGGACAGGGGGAAGAAATGAAAAACTGTTTTTT.

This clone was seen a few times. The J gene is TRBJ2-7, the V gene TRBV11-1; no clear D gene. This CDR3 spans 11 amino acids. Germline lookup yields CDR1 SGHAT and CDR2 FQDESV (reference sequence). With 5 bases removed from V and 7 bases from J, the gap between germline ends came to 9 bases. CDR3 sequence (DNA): TGTGCCAGCAGCACGAAACAGGAGCAGTACTTC. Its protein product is CASSTKQEQYF.

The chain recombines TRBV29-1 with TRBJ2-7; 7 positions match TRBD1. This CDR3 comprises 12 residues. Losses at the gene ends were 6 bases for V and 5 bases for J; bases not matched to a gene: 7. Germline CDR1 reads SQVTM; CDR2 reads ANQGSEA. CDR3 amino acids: CSVATGVHEQYF. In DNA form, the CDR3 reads TGCAGCGTCGCTACAGGGGTCCACGAGCAGTACTTC.